What follows are 29 T cell receptor beta chains derived from one specimen sequenced in a study of T cells in localized non-small cell lung cancer. Assay: immunoSEQ multiplex PCR; the TCRdb copy retains only in-frame clones and omits some. The top ten clones hold approximately 2.7% of a sample with about 25,000 clones, 92% of them seen once. This specimen consisted of peripheral blood, obtained before any cancer treatment. The receptors shown here come from a woman aged 35-70 years with stage I lung adenocarcinoma.

The rearrangement links TRBV5-1 to TRBJ2-7; perhaps TRBD1 as D (6 bases). V was cut by 4 bases and J by 2 bases, with 13 bases left in between. The CDR3 is made up of 14 amino acids. Germline V lookup: CDR1 SGHRS, CDR2 YFSETQ. DNA of the CDR3: TGCGCCAGCAGCCCAAGGGACATGACCTACGAGCAGTACTTC. Protein: CASSPRDMTYEQYF.

V and J are TRBV4-1 and TRBJ2-5, with D unclear. CDR1 and CDR2 (germline): MGHRA, YSYEKL. The CDR3 runs to 13 residues. V lost 3 bases to trimming and J lost 2 bases, with 7 bases between them. The DNA for the CDR3 is TGCGCCAGCAGCCACGCTAGACAAGAGACCCAGTACTTC. This encodes CASSHARQETQYF.

The chain couples TRBV5-1 to TRBJ2-5; D is unclear. The CDR3 spans 13 residues. V gave up 1 base and J gave up 2 bases, with 6 bases separating them. Germline CDR1 SGHRS, CDR2 YFSETQ. CDR3 bases: TGCGCCAGCAGCTTGCCCACGCAAGAGACCCAGTACTTC. Encoded protein: CASSLPTQETQYF.

The V and J genes are TRBV7-9 and TRBJ2-1; 11 nucleotides align to TRBD2. The trim removed 1 base at V and 13 bases at J, leaving 6 bases unmatched. Germline values: CDR1 SEHNR, CDR2 FQNEAQ (reference sequence). The CDR3 extends over 14 amino acids. This CDR3 is CASSLGLAGWRQFF. The CDR3 DNA reads as TGTGCCAGCAGCTTAGGACTAGCGGGATGGAGACAGTTCTTC. The variable domain in full, with the rest retrieved from reference TRBV7-9 and TRBJ2-1, is DTGVSQNPRHKITKRGQNVTFRCDPISEHNRLYWYRQTLGQGPEFLTYFQNEAQLEKSRLLSDRFSAERPKGSFSTLEIQRTEQGDSAMYLCASSLGLAGWRQFFGPGTRLTVL.

The rearrangement links TRBV11-3 to TRBJ1-5; D remains unclear. V lost 4 bases and J 0 bases, leaving 10 bases between the germline ends. This CDR3 is built from 15 residues. CDR1 is SGHNT and CDR2 is YENEEA in the germline V gene. The CDR3 spells CASSSRQISNQPQHF. In DNA, the CDR3 is TGTGCCAGCAGCTCCCGCCAGATTAGCAATCAGCCCCAGCATTTT.

The chain combines TRBV19 with TRBJ2-7; D is perhaps TRBD1 (5 bases). The CDR3 covers 12 residues. The germline V and J ends were trimmed by 5 bases and 6 bases, with 11 bases remaining between them. Germline V CDR1 and CDR2: LNHDA, SQIVND (reference sequence). The CDR3 spells CASSGEGAEQYF. The CDR3 nucleotides are TGTGCCAGTAGTGGGGAAGGGGCCGAGCAGTACTTC. Combining the CDR3 with reference TRBV19 and TRBJ2-7 gives the whole variable domain DGGITQSPKYLFRKEGQNVTLSCEQNLNHDAMYWYRQDPGQGLRLIYYSQIVNDFQKGDIAEGYSVSREKKESFPLTVTSAQKNPTAFYLCASSGEGAEQYFGPGTRLTVT.

The chain combines TRBV5-1 with TRBJ2-5; no reliable D call. This CDR3 is 13 amino acids long. Germline V gives CDR1 SGHRS, CDR2 YFSETQ. Trimming pared 3 bases from V and 1 base from J, leaving 7 bases between. This chain's CDR3 is CASSSTPQETQYF. CDR3 DNA: TGCGCCAGCAGCTCAACCCCCCAAGAGACCCAGTACTTC.

The V and J genes are TRBV7-9 and TRBJ2-1; 16 bases line up with TRBD2. This CDR3 has 18 residues. CDR1 is SEHNR and CDR2 is FQNEAQ in the germline V gene (reference sequence). V dropped 8 bases and J dropped 1; count of bases not matched to a gene: 8. CDR3 DNA sequence: TGTGCCAGCTTACCGGGACTAGCGGGAGGGCCGTCCTACAATGAGCAGTTCTTC. Protein sequence: CASLPGLAGGPSYNEQFF.

The chain joins TRBV7-3 to TRBJ2-5, with 9 bases aligning to TRBD2. Germline V CDR1 and CDR2: SGHTA, FQGTGA. The trim removed 4 bases at V and 5 bases at J, leaving 5 bases unmatched. CDR3 length equals 14 residues. CDR3 DNA sequence: TGTGCCAGCAGCTCAAGCGGGACTAGCGAGACCCAGTACTTC. It yields the protein CASSSSGTSETQYF.

V usage is TRBV28 and J usage is TRBJ2-7, with 7 bases fitting TRBD1. The CDR3 loop spans 12 amino acids. Germline trimming cut 8 bases from V and 6 bases from J; bases unmatched to any gene: 7. CDR1 is MDHEN, CDR2 SYDVKM, per germline. The CDR3 spells CASGLTGSEQYF. In DNA form, the CDR3 reads TGTGCCAGCGGGTTGACAGGGTCCGAGCAGTACTTC.

The chain combines TRBV9 with TRBJ2-5; 7 bases are shared with TRBD2. The CDR3 is 13 residues long. CDR1 SGDLS and CDR2 YYNGEE come from the germline V gene. V lost 3 bases to trimming and J lost 5 bases; unmatched junction nucleotides: 4. CDR3 nucleotide sequence: TGTGCCAGCAGCGGGACTAGATTCGAGACCCAGTACTTC. Amino acid sequence: CASSGTRFETQYF.

The J gene is TRBJ1-4, the V gene TRBV6-6; D call uncertain. Germline CDR1 and CDR2: MNHNY and SVGAGI (reference sequence). The CDR3 is made up of 16 amino acids. Trimming shortened V by 4 bases and J by 0 bases, and 12 bases separated the two germline ends. CDR3 in amino acids: CASSFTPPATNEKLFF. The DNA for the CDR3 is TGTGCCAGCAGTTTCACCCCCCCGGCAACTAATGAAAAACTGTTTTTT.

This chain connects TRBV5-1 to TRBJ1-5; D gene ambiguous. V lost 5 bases and J lost 4, with 13 bases in between. The CDR3 is made up of 14 amino acids. CDR1 and CDR2 (germline): SGHRS, YFSETQ. Written as DNA, the CDR3 is TGCGCCAGCAGGCCTGACGTCAGAAATCAGCCCCAGCATTTT. As protein: CASRPDVRNQPQHF.

The chain carries TRBV27 and TRBJ2-7; 7 bases line up with TRBD2. J lost 2 bases, V lost 3 bases, and 4 bases had no gene match. The CDR3 sequence is 14 residues long. Germline V gives CDR1 MNHEY, CDR2 SMNVEV (reference sequence). CDR3 protein: CASSLVGGTYEQYF. The CDR3 bases are TGTGCCAGCAGTTTGGTGGGAGGGACCTACGAGCAGTACTTC.

J is TRBJ2-2 and V is TRBV27; a weak D match, TRBD1 (7 bases). In germline, CDR1 is MNHEY, CDR2 SMNVEV (reference sequence). The V end lost 0 bases, the J end lost 8 bases, and 10 bases lay between the germline ends. The CDR3 is made up of 14 amino acids. The CDR3 sequence is CASSLSQGGGELFF. Here the CDR3 DNA reads TGTGCCAGCAGTTTATCCCAGGGGGGTGGGGAGCTGTTTTTT.

The rearrangement joins TRBV27 to TRBJ2-3; maybe TRBD1 (5 bases). The V end was cut by 6 bases, the J end by 0 bases, with 13 bases between. The CDR3 is 15 amino acids. Germline V CDR1 and CDR2: MNHEY, SMNVEV (reference sequence). Written as DNA, the CDR3 is TGTGCCAGCAGCCCAGGGTTTTCTAGCACAGATACGCAGTATTTT. Its translation: CASSPGFSSTDTQYF.

CDR3 in amino acids: CASSLGGGETQYF. The CDR3 nucleotides are TGTGCCAGCTCACTGGGAGGGGGAGAGACCCAGTACTTC. The rearrangement joins TRBV18 to TRBJ2-5, with a tentative D call TRBD2 (7 bases). V lost 4 bases to trimming and J lost 4 bases, with 10 bases between them. The CDR3 extends over 13 amino acids. The germline V gene encodes CDR1 KGHSH and CDR2 LQKENI.

The rearrangement uses TRBV2 and TRBJ2-2; 8 bases align to TRBD2. This CDR3 contains 15 residues. V shed 8 bases, J shed 7 bases, and the junction held 12 bases outside the gene matches. Germline CDR1 SNHLY, CDR2 FYNNEI. The CDR3: CASARGAGEHGELFF. DNA for the CDR3: TGTGCCAGCGCGCGGGGGGCGGGAGAGCACGGGGAGCTGTTTTTT.

This rearrangement joins TRBV18 to TRBJ2-1; 12 bases match TRBD1. The V segment lost 4 bases and the J segment 4 bases; nucleotides outside the gene matches: 2. CDR1 and CDR2 from the germline V gene are KGHSH and LQKENI. CDR3 length equals 15 residues. The CDR3 DNA reads as TGTGCCAGCTCACAGGGACAGGGGGCTTACAATGAGCAGTTCTTC. Encoded protein: CASSQGQGAYNEQFF.

CDR3 in DNA: TGCGCCAGCAGCTTGGCCCTGGGTGGGAGGCGGGATACGCAGTATTTT. Protein: CASSLALGGRRDTQYF. The chain has TRBV5-1 and TRBJ2-3, with D maybe TRBD2 (6 bases). The CDR3 runs 16 residues. V dropped 0 bases and J dropped 6 bases, with 17 bases sitting between them. Germline V gene sequence: CDR1 SGHRS, CDR2 YFSETQ.

The V and J genes are TRBV15 and TRBJ1-5; D ambiguous. The CDR3 extends over 14 amino acids. V lost 0 bases to trimming and J lost 0 bases, with 3 bases between them. In germline, CDR1 is LNHNV, CDR2 YYDKDF (reference sequence). CDR3 sequence: CATSRDFSNQPQHF. CDR3 nucleotides: TGTGCCACCAGCAGAGATTTTAGCAATCAGCCCCAGCATTTT.

This clone was picked up one time. The V and J genes are TRBV5-1 and TRBJ2-3; D is possibly TRBD1 (6 bases). Germline CDR1 SGHRS, CDR2 YFSETQ. The V end lost 1 base, the J end lost 0 bases, and 15 bases lay between the germline ends. This CDR3 spans 17 amino acids. The chain's CDR3 is CASSLSFAGASTDTQYF. In DNA form, the CDR3 reads TGCGCCAGCAGCTTGAGCTTCGCAGGGGCGAGCACAGATACGCAGTATTTT.

The gene calls are TRBV5-1 and TRBJ1-1; tentative D call: TRBD1 (5 bases). This CDR3 comprises 14 residues. Trimming stripped 6 bases from V and 4 bases from J, with 16 bases between. The germline gives CDR1 SGHRS, CDR2 YFSETQ. The CDR3 loop is CASTGPGVATEAFF. CDR3 nucleotide sequence: TGCGCCAGCACGGGCCCGGGGGTGGCCACTGAAGCTTTCTTT.

About this clone itself: The same CDR3 can be traced to other DNA sequences in this sample. This sequence joins TRBV5-1 and TRBJ2-1; D gene uncertain. With 0 bases removed from V and 0 bases from J, the gap between germline ends came to 7 bases. This CDR3 region has 15 residues. The germline V gene has CDR1 SGHRS and CDR2 YFSETQ. CDR3 DNA sequence: TGCGCCAGCAGCTTGGGCGGCAGCTCCTACAATGAGCAGTTCTTC. Translating it yields CASSLGGSSYNEQFF.

The rearrangement uses TRBV19 and TRBJ2-3; the match to TRBD2 covers 8 bases. The CDR3 length is 15 residues. CDR1 and CDR2 from the germline V gene are LNHDA and SQIVND (reference sequence). V gave up 3 bases and J gave up 0 bases; unmatched junction bases: 2. The CDR3 DNA reads TGTGCCAGTAGTATGCGGGGGGCCAGCACAGATACGCAGTATTTT. It codes for CASSMRGASTDTQYF.

The J gene is TRBJ2-7, the V gene TRBV5-1, with D maybe TRBD2 (6 bases). Trimming stripped 3 bases from V and 7 bases from J, with 17 bases between. The germline CDR1 and CDR2 sequences are SGHRS and YFSETQ. CDR3 length equals 14 residues. CDR3 in amino acids: CASSWGTAAREQYF. The CDR3 bases are TGCGCCAGCAGCTGGGGGACTGCGGCTAGGGAGCAGTACTTC.

The table lists this clone with a few counts. V is TRBV11-2 and J is TRBJ2-1; no definite D call. Germline CDR1 and CDR2: SGHAT and FQNNGV. The ends were cut back, 3 bases at V and 0 bases at J, with 9 bases in the middle. The length of the CDR3 is 15 residues. CDR3: CASSFGVGSYNEQFF. CDR3 in DNA: TGTGCCAGCAGCTTTGGTGTGGGCTCCTACAATGAGCAGTTCTTC.

This chain uses TRBV7-2 with TRBJ2-5; 11 bases match TRBD2. With 4 bases clipped from V and 5 bases from J, the junction kept 3 bases outside the gene matches. The CDR3 spans 14 residues. Looked up from germline, CDR1 is SGHTA and CDR2 is FQGNSA. Written as DNA, the CDR3 is TGTGCCAGCAGCTGGACTAGCGGGCAGGAGACCCAGTACTTC. Amino acids: CASSWTSGQETQYF.

The chain carries TRBV6-1 and TRBJ1-1; D unresolved. This CDR3 is built from 14 residues. Looked up from germline, CDR1 is MNHNS and CDR2 is SASEGT. V was clipped by 4 bases and J by 0 bases, with 9 bases between them. Here the CDR3 DNA reads TGTGCCAGCAGTGCCCCTCCAGTGAACACTGAAGCTTTCTTT. Protein sequence: CASSAPPVNTEAFF.